This T cell receptor (beta chain) was retrieved from a study of CD8 T cells in Susac syndrome. Study context: Sequenced Susac syndrome patients included 5 or 6 with clinically active disease and roughly eight in remission.

The CDR3 covers 14 residues. Germline CDR1 reads SEHNR; CDR2 reads FQNEAQ (reference sequence). V shed 2 bases and J shed 4 bases, with 12 bases lying between them. cDNA came from about 0.46 to 1 ug RNA primed by random hexamers. An immunoSEQ multiplex PCR amplified TCR beta CDR3 over 54 Vbeta and 13 Jbeta. TCRdb re-analysed the immunoSEQ multiplex PCR reads in MiXCR, keeping a single row per CDR3 protein. This table holds over 20,000 distinct CDR3 sequences, about 93% found once. Specimen: CD8+ T cells from PBMCs. The V call is TRBV7-9, the J call TRBJ2-7; a weak D match, TRBD2 (5 bases). The receptor was derived from a human donor with Susac syndrome. CDR3 DNA: TGTGCCAGCAGCTTAACTAGTAGGTGGTACGAGCAGTACTTC. It encodes CASSLTSRWYEQYF.